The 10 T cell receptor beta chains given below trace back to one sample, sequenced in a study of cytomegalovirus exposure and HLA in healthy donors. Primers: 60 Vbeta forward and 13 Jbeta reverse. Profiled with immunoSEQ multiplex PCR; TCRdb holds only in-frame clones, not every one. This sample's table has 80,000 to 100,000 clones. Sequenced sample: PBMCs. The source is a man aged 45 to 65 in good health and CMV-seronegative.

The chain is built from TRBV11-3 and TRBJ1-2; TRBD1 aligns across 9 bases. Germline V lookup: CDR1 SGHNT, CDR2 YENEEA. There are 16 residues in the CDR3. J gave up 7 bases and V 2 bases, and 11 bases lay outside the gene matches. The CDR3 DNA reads TGTGCCAGCAGCTTAATTAGCTCGTACAGGGGGCCTGGCTACACCTTC. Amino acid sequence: CASSLISSYRGPGYTF.

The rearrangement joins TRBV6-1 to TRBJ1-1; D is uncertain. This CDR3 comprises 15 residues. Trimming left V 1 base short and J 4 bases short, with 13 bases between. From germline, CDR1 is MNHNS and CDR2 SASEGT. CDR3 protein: CASSEVGGRITEAFF. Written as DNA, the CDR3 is TGTGCCAGCAGTGAAGTGGGAGGGAGGATCACTGAAGCTTTCTTT.

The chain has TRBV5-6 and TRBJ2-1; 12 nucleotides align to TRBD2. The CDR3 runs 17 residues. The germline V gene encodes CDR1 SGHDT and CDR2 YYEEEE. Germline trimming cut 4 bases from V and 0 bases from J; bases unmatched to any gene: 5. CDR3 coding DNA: TGTGCCAGCAGCGCCAGGACTAGCGGGACCTCCTACAATGAGCAGTTCTTC. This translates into CASSARTSGTSYNEQFF. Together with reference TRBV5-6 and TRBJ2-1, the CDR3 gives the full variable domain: DAGVTQSPTHLIKTRGQQVTLRCSPKSGHDTVSWYQQALGQGPQFIFQYYEEEERQRGNFPDRFSGHQFPNYSSELNVNALLLGDSALYLCASSARTSGTSYNEQFFGPGTRLTVL.

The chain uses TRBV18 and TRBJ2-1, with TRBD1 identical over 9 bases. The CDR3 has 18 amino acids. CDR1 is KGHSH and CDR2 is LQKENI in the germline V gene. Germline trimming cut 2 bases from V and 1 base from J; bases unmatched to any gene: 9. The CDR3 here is CASSPGHTGGRSYNEQFF. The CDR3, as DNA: TGTGCCAGCTCACCAGGCCACACAGGGGGCAGATCCTACAATGAGCAGTTCTTC.

The CDR3 nucleotides read TGTGCCAGCTCACGTCAGGAAAAGAACACTGAAGCTTTCTTT. Translated: CASSRQEKNTEAFF. The V gene is TRBV18, the J gene TRBJ1-1; no firm D call. The germline gives CDR1 KGHSH, CDR2 LQKENI. The V end was cut by 4 bases, the J end by 1 base, with 10 bases between. CDR3 length equals 14 residues.

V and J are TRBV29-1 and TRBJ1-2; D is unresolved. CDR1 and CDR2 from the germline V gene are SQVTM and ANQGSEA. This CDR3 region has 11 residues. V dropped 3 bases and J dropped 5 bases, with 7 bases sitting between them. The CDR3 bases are TGCAGCGTTGAGAGTAATTATGGCTACACCTTC. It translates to CSVESNYGYTF.

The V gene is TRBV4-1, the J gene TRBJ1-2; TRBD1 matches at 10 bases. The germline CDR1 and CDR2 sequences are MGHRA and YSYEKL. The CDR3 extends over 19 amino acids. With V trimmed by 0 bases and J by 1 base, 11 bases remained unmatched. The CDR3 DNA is TGCGCCAGCAGCCAAGATTTATGGACAGGGGGAATGAATAACTATGGCTACACCTTC. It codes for CASSQDLWTGGMNNYGYTF.

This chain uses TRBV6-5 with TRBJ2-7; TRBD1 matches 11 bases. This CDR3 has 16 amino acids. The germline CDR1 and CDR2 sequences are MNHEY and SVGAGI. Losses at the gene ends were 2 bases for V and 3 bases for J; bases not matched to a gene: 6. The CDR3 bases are TGTGCCAGCAGTTACAGTTTGGGACAGGGGGTCTACGAGCAGTACTTC. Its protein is CASSYSLGQGVYEQYF.

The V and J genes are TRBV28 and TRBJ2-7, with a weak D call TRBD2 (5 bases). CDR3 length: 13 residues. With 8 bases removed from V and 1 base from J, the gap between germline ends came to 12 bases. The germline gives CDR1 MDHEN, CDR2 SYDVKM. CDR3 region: CASDRGRSYEQYF. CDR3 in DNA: TGTGCCAGCGATCGCGGGCGGTCCTACGAGCAGTACTTC.

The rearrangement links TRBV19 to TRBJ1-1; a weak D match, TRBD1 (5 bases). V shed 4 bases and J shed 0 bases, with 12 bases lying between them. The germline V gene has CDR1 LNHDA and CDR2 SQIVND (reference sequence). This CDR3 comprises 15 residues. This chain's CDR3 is CASSTHRILNTEAFF. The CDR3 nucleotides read TGTGCCAGTAGTACCCACAGGATTTTGAACACTGAAGCTTTCTTT.